The T cell receptor (beta chain) under discussion was sequenced for a study of circulating CD8 cells and anti-PD-1 response in melanoma. Study context: Non-responders showed stable or progressive disease; responders showed complete or partial response.

The junction had 19 bases not matched to a gene; V was cut back by 4 bases and J by 0 bases. The CDR3 sequence is 20 residues long. Germline V gene sequence: CDR1 PRHDT, CDR2 FYEKMQ (reference sequence). Details on this clonotype: Its antigen is unidentified.

Study findings and constraints: Experiments were generally run without replicates. Tumor reactivity was tested by peptide assays on expanded sorted subsets. DNEG was most diverse; TIGIT repertoires were least diverse.

Sorting of live CD3+CD8+TCRalphabeta+ cells by PD-1 and/or TIGIT gave four subsets. Using around 15 ng of total RNA, TCR libraries were made with the QIAseq Immune Repertoire TCR panel. TCRdb reprocessed the reads via MiXCR and lists one record per CDR3 protein. This listing includes approximately 54 distinct CDR3 sequences. The rearrangement joins TRBV13 to TRBJ2-3; 7 bases match TRBD2. The receptor's source is a human donor with melanoma. Sequencing was performed on CD8+ T cells from PBMCs, taken at baseline or after one month of anti-PD-1 therapy (not recorded which). Here the CDR3 DNA reads TGTGCCAGCAGCTCAACCGGGGAGCGGGATGGCTTCAGTAGCACAGATACGCAGTATTTT. It encodes CASSSTGERDGFSSTDTQYF.